This T cell receptor (beta chain) comes out of a study of radiation and T cells in renal cell carcinoma. This CDR3 is built from 16 residues. Germline CDR1 and CDR2: SNHLY and FYNNEI. The ends lost 1 base at V and 1 base at J; junction bases unmatched: 1. Time point given: blood 4 weeks post-SBRT, at nephrectomy. Sample treatment: 15 Gy SBRT to primary tumor, nephrectomy 4 weeks later. After SBRT, blood was collected at 2 and 4 weeks, plus baseline. Profiling relied on immunoSEQ multiplex PCR, and the TCRdb table lists in-frame clones only, not all of them. The sample shows approximately 170,000 clones, roughly nine tenths of them seen only once.

The chain is built from TRBV2 and TRBJ2-3; TRBD2 matches 11 bases. The sample in question was blood, obtained from a patient whose treatment included radiotherapy and nephrectomy. The receptor was derived from a woman between 45 and 60 years old with renal cell carcinoma. This CDR3 reads CASSEVSGGGTDTQYF. The CDR3 DNA sequence: TGTGCCAGCAGTGAAGTTAGCGGGGGGGGCACAGATACGCAGTATTTT.